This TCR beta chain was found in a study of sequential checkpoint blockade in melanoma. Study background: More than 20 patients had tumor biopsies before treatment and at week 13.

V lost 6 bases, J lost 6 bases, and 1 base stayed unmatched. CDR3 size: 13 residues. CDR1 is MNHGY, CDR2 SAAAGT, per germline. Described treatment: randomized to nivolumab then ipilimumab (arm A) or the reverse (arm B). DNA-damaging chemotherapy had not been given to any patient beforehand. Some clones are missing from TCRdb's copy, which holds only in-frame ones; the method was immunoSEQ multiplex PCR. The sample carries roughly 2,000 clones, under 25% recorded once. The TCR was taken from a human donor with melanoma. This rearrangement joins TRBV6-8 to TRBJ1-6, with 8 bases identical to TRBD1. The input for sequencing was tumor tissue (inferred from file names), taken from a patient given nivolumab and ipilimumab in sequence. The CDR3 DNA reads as TGTGCCAGCAGGACAGGGGTTAATTCACCCCTCCACTTT. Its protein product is CASRTGVNSPLHF.